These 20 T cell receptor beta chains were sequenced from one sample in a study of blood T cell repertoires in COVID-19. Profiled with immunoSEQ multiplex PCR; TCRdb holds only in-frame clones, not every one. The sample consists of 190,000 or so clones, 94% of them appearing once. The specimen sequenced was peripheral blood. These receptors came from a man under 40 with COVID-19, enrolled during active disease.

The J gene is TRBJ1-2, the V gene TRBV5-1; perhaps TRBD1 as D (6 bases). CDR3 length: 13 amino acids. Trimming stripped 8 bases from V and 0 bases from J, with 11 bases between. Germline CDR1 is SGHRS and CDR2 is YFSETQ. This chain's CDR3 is CASTGHPNYGYTF. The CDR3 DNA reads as TGCGCCAGTACAGGGCATCCTAACTATGGCTACACCTTC.

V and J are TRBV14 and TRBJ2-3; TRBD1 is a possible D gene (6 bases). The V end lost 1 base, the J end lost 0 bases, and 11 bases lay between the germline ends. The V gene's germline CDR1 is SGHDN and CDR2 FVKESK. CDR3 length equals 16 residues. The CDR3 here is CASSQARQGSTDTQYF. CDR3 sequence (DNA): TGTGCCAGCAGCCAAGCGCGGCAGGGGAGCACAGATACGCAGTATTTT.

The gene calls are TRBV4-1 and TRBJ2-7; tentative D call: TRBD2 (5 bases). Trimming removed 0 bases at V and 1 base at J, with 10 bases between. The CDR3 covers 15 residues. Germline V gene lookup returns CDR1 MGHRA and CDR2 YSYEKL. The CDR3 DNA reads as TGCGCCAGCAGCCAAGATCCGGGGATGTCCTACGAGCAGTACTTC. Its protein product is CASSQDPGMSYEQYF.

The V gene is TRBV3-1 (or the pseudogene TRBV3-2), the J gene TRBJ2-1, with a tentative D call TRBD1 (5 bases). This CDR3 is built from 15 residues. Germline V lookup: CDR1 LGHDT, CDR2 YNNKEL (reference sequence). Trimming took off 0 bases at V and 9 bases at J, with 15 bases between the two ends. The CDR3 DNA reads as TGTGCCAGCAGCCAAGACGGGCCACCCCAGGGTGAGCAGTTCTTC. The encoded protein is CASSQDGPPQGEQFF.

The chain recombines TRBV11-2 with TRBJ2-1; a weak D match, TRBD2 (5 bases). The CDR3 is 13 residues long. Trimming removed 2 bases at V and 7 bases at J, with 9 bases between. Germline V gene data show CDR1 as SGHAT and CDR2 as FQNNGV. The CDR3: CASSLLARNEQFF. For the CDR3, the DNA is TGTGCCAGCAGCTTATTAGCGAGAAATGAGCAGTTCTTC.

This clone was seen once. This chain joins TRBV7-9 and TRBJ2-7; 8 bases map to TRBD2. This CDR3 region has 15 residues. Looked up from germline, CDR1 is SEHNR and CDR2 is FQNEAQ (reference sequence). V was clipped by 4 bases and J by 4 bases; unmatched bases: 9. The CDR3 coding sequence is TGTGCCAGCAGCTATAGAAGCGGGGGACCTTACGAGCAGTACTTC. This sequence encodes CASSYRSGGPYEQYF.

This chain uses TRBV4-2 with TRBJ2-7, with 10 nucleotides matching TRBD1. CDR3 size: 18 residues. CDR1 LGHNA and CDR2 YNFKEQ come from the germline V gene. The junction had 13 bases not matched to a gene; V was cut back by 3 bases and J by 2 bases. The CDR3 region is CASSHPRDRGLRTYEQYF. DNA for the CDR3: TGTGCCAGCAGCCACCCCCGGGACAGGGGATTGAGAACCTACGAGCAGTACTTC.

The chain's CDR3 is CASSQDRGGSGETQYF. Here the CDR3 DNA reads TGTGCCAGCAGCCAAGACAGGGGGGGTTCTGGAGAGACCCAGTACTTC. The chain recombines TRBV5-4 with TRBJ2-5; TRBD1 matches at 9 bases. The germline CDR1 and CDR2 sequences are SGHNT and YYREEE (reference sequence). V was clipped by 4 bases and J by 4 bases; unmatched bases: 11. The CDR3 length is 16 residues.

The CDR3 DNA follows: TGCGCCAGCAGCTTCCGGGACACGGGCAGGGAGACCCAGTACTTC. This encodes CASSFRDTGRETQYF. This chain links TRBV5-1 with TRBJ2-5; tentative D call: TRBD1 (6 bases). Germline V gene lookup returns CDR1 SGHRS and CDR2 YFSETQ. The CDR3 has 15 amino acids. V was pared by 2 bases and J by 5 bases, with 16 bases between.

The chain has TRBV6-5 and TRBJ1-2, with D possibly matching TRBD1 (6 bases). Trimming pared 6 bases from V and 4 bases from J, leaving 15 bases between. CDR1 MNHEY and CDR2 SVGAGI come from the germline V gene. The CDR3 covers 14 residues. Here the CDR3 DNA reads TGTGCCAGCAGCTACGGTGGGGGCCGCTATGGCTACACCTTC. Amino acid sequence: CASSYGGGRYGYTF.

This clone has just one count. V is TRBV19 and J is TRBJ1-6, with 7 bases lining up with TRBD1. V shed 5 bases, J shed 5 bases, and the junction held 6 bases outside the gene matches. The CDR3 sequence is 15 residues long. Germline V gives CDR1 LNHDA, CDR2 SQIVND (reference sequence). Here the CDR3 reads CASSGGTAHNSPLHF. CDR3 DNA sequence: TGTGCCAGTAGTGGGGGGACAGCCCATAATTCACCCCTCCACTTT.

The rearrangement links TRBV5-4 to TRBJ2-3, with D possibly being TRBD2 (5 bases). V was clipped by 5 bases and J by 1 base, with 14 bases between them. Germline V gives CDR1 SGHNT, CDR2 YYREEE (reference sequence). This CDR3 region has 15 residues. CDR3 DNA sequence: TGTGCCAGCAGTTCTTGGACTGGAGGCACAGATACGCAGTATTTT. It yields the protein CASSSWTGGTDTQYF.

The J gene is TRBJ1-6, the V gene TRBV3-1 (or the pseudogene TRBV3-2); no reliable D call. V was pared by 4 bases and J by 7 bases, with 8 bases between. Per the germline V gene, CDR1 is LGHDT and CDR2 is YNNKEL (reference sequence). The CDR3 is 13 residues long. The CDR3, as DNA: TGTGCCAGCAGCCGGGAGCCAAATTCACCCCTCCACTTT. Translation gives CASSREPNSPLHF.

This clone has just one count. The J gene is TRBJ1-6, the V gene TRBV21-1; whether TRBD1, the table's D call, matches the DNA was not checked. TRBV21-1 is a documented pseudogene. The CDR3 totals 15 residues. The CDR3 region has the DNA TGTGCCAGCAGCAATGGGACAGGGATCAATTCACCCCTCCACTTT. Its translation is CASSNGTGINSPLHF.

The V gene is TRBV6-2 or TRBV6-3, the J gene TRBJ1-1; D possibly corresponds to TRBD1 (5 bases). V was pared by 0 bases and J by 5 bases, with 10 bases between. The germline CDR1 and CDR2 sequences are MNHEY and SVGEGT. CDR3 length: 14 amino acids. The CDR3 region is CASSYSGGGTEAFF. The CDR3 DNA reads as TGTGCCAGCAGTTACTCCGGGGGTGGAACTGAAGCTTTCTTT.

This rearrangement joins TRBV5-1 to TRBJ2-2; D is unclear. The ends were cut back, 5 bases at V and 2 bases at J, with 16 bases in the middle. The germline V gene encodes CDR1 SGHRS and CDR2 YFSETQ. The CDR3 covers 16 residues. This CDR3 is CASSLSSLGNTGELFF. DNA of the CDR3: TGCGCCAGCAGTCTTTCGTCCCTCGGTAACACCGGGGAGCTGTTTTTT.

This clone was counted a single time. The CDR3 reads CASRNVRGGENQPQHF. The CDR3 DNA follows: TGTGCCAGTAGGAATGTCCGGGGTGGTGAGAATCAGCCCCAGCATTTT. The chain carries TRBV19 and TRBJ1-5; D gene uncertain. This CDR3 region has 16 residues. Trimming cost V 6 bases and J 4 bases, with 19 bases left between them. Germline V gene lookup returns CDR1 LNHDA and CDR2 SQIVND (reference sequence).

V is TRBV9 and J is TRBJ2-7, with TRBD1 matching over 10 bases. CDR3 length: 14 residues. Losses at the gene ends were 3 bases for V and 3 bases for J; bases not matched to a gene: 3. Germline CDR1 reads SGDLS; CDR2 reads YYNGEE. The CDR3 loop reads CASSAGTGVYEQYF. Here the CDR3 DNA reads TGTGCCAGCAGCGCCGGGACAGGGGTCTACGAGCAGTACTTC. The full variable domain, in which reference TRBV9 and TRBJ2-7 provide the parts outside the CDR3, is DSGVTQTPKHLITATGQRVTLRCSPRSGDLSVYWYQQSLDQGLQFLIQYYNGEERAKGNILERFSAQQFPDLHSELNLSSLELGDSALYFCASSAGTGVYEQYFGPGTRLTVT.

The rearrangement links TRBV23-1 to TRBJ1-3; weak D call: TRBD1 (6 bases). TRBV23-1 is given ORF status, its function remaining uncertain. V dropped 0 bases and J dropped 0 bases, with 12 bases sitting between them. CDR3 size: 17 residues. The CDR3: CASSQSGGQSSGNTIYF. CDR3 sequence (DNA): TGCGCCAGCAGTCAATCGGGCGGACAGAGCTCTGGAAACACCATATATTTT.

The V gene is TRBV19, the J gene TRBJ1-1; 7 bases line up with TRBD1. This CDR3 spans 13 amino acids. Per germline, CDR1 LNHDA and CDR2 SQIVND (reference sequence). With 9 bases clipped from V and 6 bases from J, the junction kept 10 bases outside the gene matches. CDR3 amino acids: CASGDRVFPEAFF. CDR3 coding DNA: TGTGCCAGCGGAGACAGGGTGTTCCCTGAAGCTTTCTTT.